Each of the 30 T cell receptor beta chains below was sequenced from the same sample in a study of T cells in Graves' hyperthyroidism and ophthalmopathy. Amplification of TCR beta CDR3 regions was performed using RNA transcripts as template. The HTBI primer set was used in a first-round RT-PCR of the TCR CDR3. TCRdb re-called the multiplex PCR reads with MiXCR, one entry per CDR3 protein. The data hold approximately 710,000 distinct CDR3 sequences, with 17% observed a single time. The source material was blood. The receptors originated from a man between 45 and 60 years old with Graves' hyperthyroidism.

Comment on this clonotype: Mismatch with germline at one junction end may stem from a read error. The genes are TRBV18 and TRBJ1-1, with D hard to call. The CDR3 has 16 amino acids. CDR1 and CDR2 (germline): KGHSH, LQKENI. CDR3 DNA: TGTGTCAGCTCAGCACTAGAAACAGTCGTAAACACTGAAGCTTTCTTT. Translating gives CVSSALETVVNTEAFF.

Ten or more counts support this clonotype. The J gene is TRBJ2-1, the V gene TRBV6-2 or TRBV6-3, with D unclear. Trimming shortened V by 5 bases and J by 0 bases, and 11 bases separated the two germline ends. Germline loops: CDR1 MNHEY, CDR2 SVGEGT. CDR3 length: 15 amino acids. The CDR3 loop reads CASSLDGDSYNEQFF. The CDR3 bases are TGTGCCAGCAGTCTGGACGGAGACTCCTACAATGAGCAGTTCTTC.

This clonotype was seen ten or more times. V and J are TRBV5-1 and TRBJ2-1; 8 bases are shared with TRBD2. The V gene's germline CDR1 is SGHRS and CDR2 YFSETQ. Unmatched junction bases numbered 9, after V lost 0 bases and J lost 10 bases. This CDR3 spans 15 amino acids. CDR3 in DNA: TGCGCCAGCAGCTTGGCCGGCGCGGGAGGAAGCGAGCAGTTCTTC. Translating gives CASSLAGAGGSEQFF.

This clonotype has more than one count but fewer than ten. The rearrangement links TRBV7-3 to TRBJ2-3; D uncertain. Germline CDR1 reads SGHTA; CDR2 reads FQGTGA. CDR3 size: 15 residues. V dropped 1 base and J dropped 3 bases, with 11 bases sitting between them. CDR3 sequence: CASSLIPLGTDTQYF. DNA of the CDR3: TGTGCCAGCAGCTTAATACCTCTGGGTACAGATACGCAGTATTTT.

The chain links TRBV5-6 to TRBJ2-1; the match to TRBD1 covers 10 bases. The CDR3 totals 14 residues. V dropped 3 bases and J dropped 5; count of bases not matched to a gene: 2. Per the germline V gene, CDR1 is SGHDT and CDR2 is YYEEEE. CDR3 sequence (DNA): TGTGCCAGCAGCTGGGACAGGGGCAACAATGAGCAGTTCTTC. As protein: CASSWDRGNNEQFF.

A few counts support this clonotype. The rearrangement links TRBV7-2 to TRBJ1-3, with unresolved D. The CDR3 contains 14 residues. V lost 5 bases and J lost 0, with 8 bases in between. The V gene's germline CDR1 is SGHTA and CDR2 FQGNSA. This chain's CDR3 is CASSARISGNTIYF. The CDR3 bases are TGTGCCAGCAGCGCACGGATCTCTGGAAACACCATATATTTT.

In this sample, this clonotype turned up a few times. The V and J genes are TRBV6-1 and TRBJ1-2; maybe TRBD1 (6 bases). Deletions cut 2 bases from V and 7 bases from J, with 20 bases between. Germline assignment: CDR1 MNHNS and CDR2 SASEGT. The CDR3 runs 16 residues. CDR3 protein: CASSEYFPGQARGYTF. The CDR3 DNA reads TGTGCCAGCAGTGAATATTTCCCGGGACAAGCTCGTGGCTACACCTTC.

This clonotype was observed once. The J gene is TRBJ2-3, the V gene TRBV19; TRBD1 agrees at 9 bases. Germline values: CDR1 LNHDA, CDR2 SQIVND (reference sequence). With 9 bases clipped from V and 1 base from J, the junction kept 11 bases outside the gene matches. The CDR3 length is 16 residues. The CDR3 region is CASSPSGQGGTDTQYF. CDR3 bases: TGTGCCAGCAGTCCCTCGGGACAGGGAGGCACAGATACGCAGTATTTT.

The CDR3 spells CASSLSGKGNQPQHF. CDR3 coding DNA: TGTGCCAGCAGTTTATCCGGGAAAGGCAATCAGCCCCAGCATTTT. The chain uses TRBV28 and TRBJ1-5; no definite D call. The CDR3 has 15 residues. Germline loops: CDR1 MDHEN, CDR2 SYDVKM. V lost 1 base and J lost 2, with 9 bases in between.

In this sample, this clonotype turned up a few times. The genes are TRBV6-1 and TRBJ2-3, with TRBD2 as a possible D gene (6 bases). Germline CDR1 and CDR2: MNHNS and SASEGT. The CDR3 contains 15 residues. Trimming stripped 4 bases from V and 0 bases from J, with 11 bases between. The chain's CDR3 is CASSASGLSTDTQYF. The CDR3, as DNA: TGTGCCAGCAGTGCCTCGGGACTCAGCACAGATACGCAGTATTTT.

J is TRBJ2-7 and V is TRBV29-1; D is uncertain. CDR1 and CDR2 from the germline V gene are SQVTM and ANQGSEA. Trimming shortened V by 4 bases and J by 3 bases, and 10 bases separated the two germline ends. The CDR3 spans 12 residues. CDR3 sequence (DNA): TGCAGCGTTGGGCATCCCAACTACGAGCAGTACTTC. Amino acid sequence: CSVGHPNYEQYF.

Ten or more counts support this clonotype. The chain is built from TRBV7-2 and TRBJ1-3, with D possibly matching TRBD1 (5 bases). Trimming took off 2 bases at V and 0 bases at J, with 8 bases between the two ends. Germline CDR1 and CDR2: SGHTA and FQGNSA. The CDR3 loop spans 15 amino acids. CDR3 DNA sequence: TGTGCCAGCAGCTTAACGGGGCTCTCTGGAAACACCATATATTTT. Translation: CASSLTGLSGNTIYF.

This clonotype appeared a few times. The J gene is TRBJ2-2, the V gene TRBV6-1, with 7 bases fitting TRBD2. The V segment lost 5 bases and the J segment 6 bases; nucleotides outside the gene matches: 9. The length of the CDR3 is 15 residues. Germline V gene lookup returns CDR1 MNHNS and CDR2 SASEGT. CDR3 sequence: CASSRTRTSAGELFF. CDR3 bases: TGTGCCAGCAGTAGGACTAGGACATCGGCCGGGGAGCTGTTTTTT.

The chain uses TRBV20-1 and TRBJ2-1, with TRBD2 matching over 12 bases. CDR3 length: 14 amino acids. Germline CDR1 reads DFQATT; CDR2 reads SNEGSKA (reference sequence). V shed 5 bases and J 8 bases; nucleotides not matched to a gene: 7. CDR3 DNA: TGCAGTGCTCCTCGACTAGCGGGAGAGGATGAGCAGTTCTTC. Protein product: CSAPRLAGEDEQFF.

In its sample, this clonotype was seen a few times. The rearrangement joins TRBV28 to TRBJ2-1; D could derive from TRBD1 or TRBD2 (5 bases each). V was trimmed by 2 bases and J by 7 bases, leaving 12 bases between them. This CDR3 contains 14 residues. The germline V gene has CDR1 MDHEN and CDR2 SYDVKM. CDR3 loop: CASSLTGAANEQFF. The CDR3 region has the DNA TGTGCCAGCAGTTTAACCGGGGCTGCTAATGAGCAGTTCTTC.

This clonotype was observed a handful of times. The chain uses TRBV6-2 or TRBV6-3 and TRBJ2-1; weak D call: TRBD2 (5 bases). The CDR3 sequence is 13 residues long. The ends were cut back, 8 bases at V and 7 bases at J, with 15 bases in the middle. Germline loops: CDR1 MNHEY, CDR2 SVGEGT. The CDR3 protein is CASGLALWNEQFF. The CDR3 DNA reads as TGTGCCAGCGGTCTAGCACTATGGAATGAGCAGTTCTTC.

The rearrangement joins TRBV30 to TRBJ2-5; no definite D call. Trimming took off 3 bases at V and 0 bases at J, with 2 bases between the two ends. This CDR3 region has 11 residues. Germline assignment: CDR1 GTSNPN and CDR2 SVGIG (reference sequence). DNA for the CDR3: TGTGCCTGGAGCTACCAAGAGACCCAGTACTTC. This sequence encodes CAWSYQETQYF.

The chain links TRBV29-1 to TRBJ2-6, with 8 bases fitting TRBD1. Germline V gene data show CDR1 as SQVTM and CDR2 as ANQGSEA. The CDR3 has 15 residues. The CDR3 DNA is TGCATCCCCGGGACAGGCAGCTCTGGGGCCAACGTCCTGACTTTC. It encodes CIPGTGSSGANVLTF.

The rearrangement links TRBV7-2 to TRBJ2-7, with TRBD2 matching over 8 bases. After removal of 3 bases from V and 1 base from J, the junction contained 5 bases not matched to a gene. Germline CDR1 reads SGHTA; CDR2 reads FQGNSA. The CDR3 runs 15 residues. The CDR3, as DNA: TGTGCCAGCAGCTTGACTAGCGTCTCGTCCTACGAGCAGTACTTC. Encoded protein: CASSLTSVSSYEQYF.

The rearrangement joins TRBV20-1 to TRBJ2-1; D is perhaps TRBD1 (5 bases). V was shortened by 0 bases and J by 7 bases, with 19 bases between the two germline ends. Germline CDR1 reads DFQATT; CDR2 reads SNEGSKA (reference sequence). The CDR3 spans 16 residues. In nucleotides, the CDR3 is TGCAGTGCTAGAGATCTGGTCTTAACAGGTGGAAATGAGCAGTTCTTC. Its protein is CSARDLVLTGGNEQFF.

Many counts were recorded for this clonotype. The gene calls are TRBV12-3 or TRBV12-4 and TRBJ1-2; D may be TRBD1 (5 bases). The CDR3 consists of 12 residues. V lost 6 bases to trimming and J lost 5 bases, with 10 bases between them. The DNA for the CDR3 is TGTGCCAGCAGAGGGGTAGGGTATGGCTACACCTTC. Its translation is CASRGVGYGYTF.

This clonotype was recorded at least ten times. This chain joins TRBV30 and TRBJ2-2; 11 nucleotides line up with TRBD1. This CDR3 spans 17 amino acids. The V and J ends lost 4 bases and 6 bases, in that order; junction bases with no gene match: 13. In germline, CDR1 is GTSNPN, CDR2 SVGIG (reference sequence). The CDR3 region has the DNA TGTGCCTGGATCCCCGGGACAGGGGGTTACTTTTCCGGGGAGCTGTTTTTT. Its protein is CAWIPGTGGYFSGELFF.

This clonotype was recorded many times. The chain links TRBV7-3 to TRBJ2-2; no clear D gene. V lost 1 base, J lost 7 bases, and 4 bases lay in between. Germline lookup yields CDR1 SGHTA and CDR2 FQGTGA. The CDR3 loop spans 12 amino acids. The CDR3 spells CASSLMGGELFF. The CDR3 region has the DNA TGTGCCAGCAGCTTAATGGGCGGGGAGCTGTTTTTT.

This clonotype was seen more than once but under ten times. V usage is TRBV28 and J usage is TRBJ2-5, with 7 bases aligning to TRBD1. The trim removed 4 bases at V and 5 bases at J, leaving 13 bases unmatched. Germline V gene sequence: CDR1 MDHEN, CDR2 SYDVKM. The CDR3 loop spans 16 amino acids. CDR3 DNA sequence: TGTGCCAGCAGTTCGATACACAGGGGTTTAAGTGAGACCCAGTACTTC. The encoded protein is CASSSIHRGLSETQYF.

Many counts were recorded for this clonotype. The rearrangement joins TRBV6-1 to TRBJ2-7; 10 nucleotides agree with TRBD2. This CDR3 spans 18 amino acids. After removal of 5 bases from V and 7 bases from J, the junction contained 20 bases not matched to a gene. Germline V gene data show CDR1 as MNHNS and CDR2 as SASEGT. The CDR3 nucleotides are TGTGCCAGCAGTTACGAGGCTAGCGGGGGAGGGCCCCTTGGGGAGCAGTACTTC. This gives the protein CASSYEASGGGPLGEQYF.

This clonotype has a count of ten or more. The chain is built from TRBV30 and TRBJ1-2; D remains ambiguous. CDR3 length: 12 amino acids. Trimming removed 0 bases at V and 10 bases at J, with 12 bases between. From germline, CDR1 is GTSNPN and CDR2 SVGIG (reference sequence). The CDR3 sequence is CAWSVSGYDYTF. The CDR3, as DNA: TGTGCCTGGAGTGTATCGGGGTACGACTACACCTTC. Complete variable domain (other parts from reference TRBV30 and TRBJ1-2): SQTIHQWPATLVQPVGSPLSLECTVEGTSNPNLYWYRQAAGRGLQLLFYSVGIGQISSEVPQNLSASRPQDRQFILSSKKLLLSDSGFYLCAWSVSGYDYTFGSGTRLTVV.

The V gene is TRBV11-2, the J gene TRBJ2-6; TRBD2 matches 9 bases. CDR1 is SGHAT, CDR2 FQNNGV, per germline. The CDR3 contains 22 residues. V lost 4 bases, J lost 4 bases, and 23 bases stayed unmatched. CDR3: CASSSPRTLAGRPEGGANVLTF. In DNA, the CDR3 is TGTGCCAGCAGCTCCCCCCGGACTCTAGCGGGGAGACCGGAGGGGGGGGCCAACGTCCTGACTTTC.

In this sample, this clonotype turned up many times. This chain uses TRBV28 with TRBJ1-3, with unresolved D. V was shortened by 2 bases and J by 0 bases, with 14 bases between the two germline ends. The CDR3 is made up of 17 amino acids. Germline CDR1 MDHEN, CDR2 SYDVKM. This CDR3 is CASSLRLLPYSGNTIYF. The CDR3 DNA reads TGTGCCAGCAGTTTACGACTACTACCCTACTCTGGAAACACCATATATTTT.

This sequence joins TRBV30 and TRBJ1-4, with 8 bases identical to TRBD1. Losses at the gene ends were 0 bases for V and 8 bases for J; bases not matched to a gene: 8. Germline V gene data show CDR1 as GTSNPN and CDR2 as SVGIG (reference sequence). The CDR3 runs to 15 residues. The CDR3 sequence: CAWSVLQGAVEKLFF. The CDR3 region has the DNA TGTGCCTGGAGTGTACTTCAGGGGGCAGTGGAAAAACTGTTTTTT.

This clonotype was found many times. The chain joins TRBV2 to TRBJ2-7, with 7 bases that match TRBD2. CDR3 length: 11 amino acids. Trimming removed 7 bases from V and 4 bases from J; junction bases left unmatched: 1. The germline V gene has CDR1 SNHLY and CDR2 FYNNEI. The CDR3 loop is CASMGGYEQYF. The CDR3 DNA sequence: TGTGCCAGCATGGGAGGGTACGAGCAGTACTTC.